The 5 T cell receptor beta chains given below trace back to one sample, sequenced in a study of shared clonotypes between healthy human individuals. The data were produced by immunoSEQ multiplex PCR, yet TCRdb's version contains in-frame clones alone and is incomplete. The sample yields over 2 million clones, 80% to 95% seen once. Sequenced: naive CD4+ T cells from PBMCs. Subset specified: CD45RA+ positively selected. The receptor set was obtained from a man younger than 35 in good health. Some clones in this sample may be carry-over from other donors' samples.

As regards this clone: The sample has other DNA sequences that encode this CDR3 too. The rearrangement links TRBV5-1 to TRBJ2-5; 8 bases agree with TRBD1. Germline CDR1 and CDR2: SGHRS and YFSETQ. V dropped 3 bases and J dropped 1; count of bases not matched to a gene: 2. CDR3 length equals 14 residues. Written as DNA, the CDR3 is TGCGCCAGCAGCTCCGGGACAGGCCAAGAGACCCAGTACTTC. Amino acid sequence: CASSSGTGQETQYF.

This clone was counted once. This sequence joins TRBV5-1 and TRBJ2-2; D is perhaps TRBD2 (6 bases). CDR3 size: 14 residues. The germline CDR1 and CDR2 sequences are SGHRS and YFSETQ. V gave up 4 bases and J gave up 5 bases, with 12 bases separating them. The CDR3 region is CASSAGSATGELFF. CDR3 bases: TGCGCCAGCAGCGCGGGATCGGCAACCGGGGAGCTGTTTTTT.

V is TRBV7-9 and J is TRBJ2-7; 10 bases line up with TRBD2. With V trimmed by 5 bases and J by 6 bases, 7 bases remained unmatched. CDR1 and CDR2 (germline): SEHNR, FQNEAQ (reference sequence). The CDR3 runs to 14 residues. The CDR3 is CASSLLAGISEQYF. The CDR3 bases are TGTGCCAGCAGCCTACTAGCGGGAATTTCCGAGCAGTACTTC. Full variable domain (remainder filled in from reference TRBV7-9 and TRBJ2-7): DTGVSQNPRHKITKRGQNVTFRCDPISEHNRLYWYRQTLGQGPEFLTYFQNEAQLEKSRLLSDRFSAERPKGSFSTLEIQRTEQGDSAMYLCASSLLAGISEQYFGPGTRLTVT.

The chain carries TRBV19 and TRBJ2-5; D may be TRBD1 (6 bases). CDR3 length equals 13 residues. V lost 7 bases and J 5 bases, leaving 14 bases between the germline ends. The germline V gene has CDR1 LNHDA and CDR2 SQIVND (reference sequence). In DNA, the CDR3 is TGTGCCAGTAACGGACAGAGCAGGGAGACCCAGTACTTC. Its translation is CASNGQSRETQYF.

This clone appeared a single time. The chain recombines TRBV4-2 with TRBJ2-7, with unresolved D. The V end was cut by 0 bases, the J end by 1 base, with 13 bases between. The CDR3 runs to 16 residues. The germline CDR1 and CDR2 sequences are LGHNA and YNFKEQ. In DNA form, the CDR3 reads TGTGCCAGCAGCCAAGATGCGTCACGGGCTTCCTACGAGCAGTACTTC. Translating it yields CASSQDASRASYEQYF.